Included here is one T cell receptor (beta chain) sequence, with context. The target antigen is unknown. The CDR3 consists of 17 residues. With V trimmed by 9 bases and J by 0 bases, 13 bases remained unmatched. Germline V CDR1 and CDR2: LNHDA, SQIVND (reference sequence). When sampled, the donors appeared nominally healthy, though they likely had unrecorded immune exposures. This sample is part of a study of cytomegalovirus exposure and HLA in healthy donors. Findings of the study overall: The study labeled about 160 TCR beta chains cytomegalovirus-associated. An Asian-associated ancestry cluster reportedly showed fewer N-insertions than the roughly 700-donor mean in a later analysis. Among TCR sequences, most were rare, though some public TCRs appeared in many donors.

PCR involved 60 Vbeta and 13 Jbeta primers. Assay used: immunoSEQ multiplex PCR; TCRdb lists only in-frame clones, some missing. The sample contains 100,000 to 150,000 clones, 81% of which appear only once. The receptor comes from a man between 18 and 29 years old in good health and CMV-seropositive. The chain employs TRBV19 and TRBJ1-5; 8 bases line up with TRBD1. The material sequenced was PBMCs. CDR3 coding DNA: TGTGCCAGCTCAAGACAGGGGTTGGCGGATAGCAATCAGCCCCAGCATTTT. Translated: CASSRQGLADSNQPQHF.